A selection of T cell receptor beta chains follows, all from one sample in a study of OX40 agonist ivuxolimab in advanced cancers. Sequencing was performed with immunoSEQ multiplex PCR; in TCRdb, only in-frame clones are kept and a portion is missing. The sample records tens of thousands of clones, 86% being singletons. The sequences come from CD4+ or CD8+ T cells sorted from blood, collected in a trial of the OX40 agonist ivuxolimab. These receptors were obtained from an adult with an advanced solid tumor such as melanoma, head and neck, liver or kidney cancer. The CDR3 runs from the conserved cysteine through the conserved F or W. A D gene is named only where the DNA matches it firmly. Clone size is stated in some rows and not others, as once, few, many or a class when expanded.

clone size	J gene	D gene	CDR3 length	V gene	CDR3 DNA	CDR3 protein
NA	TRBJ1-2	TRBD1	16	TRBV4-1	TGCGCCAGCAGCCCAGTAAGGGGGCGCCGGATTGATGGCTACACCTTC	CASSPVRGRRIDGYTF
NA	TRBJ2-7	NA	19	TRBV7-9	TGTGCCAGCAGCTCTAGCGGCCCAGACAGGGAATATCGATCCTACGAGCAGTACTTC	CASSSSGPDREYRSYEQYF
NA	TRBJ2-3	TRBD2	15	TRBV14	TGTGCCAGCAGCCCTGGGACTAGCGGGGCGAATACGCAGTATTTT	CASSPGTSGANTQYF
NA	TRBJ1-4	NA	17	TRBV11-2	TGTGCCAGCAGCTTACATACTCCGACAGGTCCGAATGAAAAACTGTTTTTT	CASSLHTPTGPNEKLFF
NA	TRBJ2-5	TRBD2	15	TRBV2	TGTGCCAGCAGTGTCCCCGGGGGGGGCTTTGCGACCCAGTACTTC	CASSVPGGGFATQYF
NA	TRBJ1-2	NA	13	TRBV6-5	TGTGCCAGCAGTTACTCAAGTTCTGGTGGCTACACCTTC	CASSYSSSGGYTF
few	TRBJ2-1	TRBD2	16	TRBV9	TGTGCCAGCAGCGCCGGACTAGCGGGCTCCTACAATGAGCAGTTCTTC	CASSAGLAGSYNEQFF
NA	TRBJ2-5	NA	12	TRBV2	TGTGCCAGCAATAGGGCGGCGGAGACCCAGTACTTC	CASNRAAETQYF
NA	TRBJ2-5	NA	13	TRBV30	TGTGCCTGGAGTGGCCAAGAAGCAGAGACCCAGTACTTC	CAWSGQEAETQYF
NA	TRBJ2-5	NA	14	TRBV4-3	TGCGCCAGCAGCCAAGGTGACCGGGGTAGTACCCAGTACTTC	CASSQGDRGSTQYF
NA	TRBJ2-3	TRBD2	15	TRBV19	TGTGCCACTTCTCTCGGGGGGAGCGGGAGAGGGACGCAGTATTTT	CATSLGGSGRGTQYF
NA	TRBJ1-4	TRBD1	13	TRBV5-1	TGCGCCAGCAGGTTTCAGGGGGATGAAAAACTGTTTTTT	CASRFQGDEKLFF
NA	TRBJ1-5	NA	14	TRBV6-6	TGTGCCAGCTGCCCAGCTTATAGCAATCAGCCCCAGCATTTT	CASCPAYSNQPQHF